The source of this TCR beta chain is a study of identifying expanded T cells in peripheral blood. Study-level points and caveats: Across healthy donors, higher total template counts meant significantly greater roughly 2-week count variance.

Details on this clone: Its specificity is not known.

The germline V and J ends were trimmed by 7 bases and 2 bases, with 20 bases remaining between them. The germline V gene encodes CDR1 MDHEN and CDR2 SYDVKM. The CDR3 totals 16 residues. Collection occurred without any documented infections or immune events in donors. The protocol was immunoSEQ multiplex PCR, while the TCRdb copy is restricted to in-frame clones and leaves out a portion. This sample has just over 90,000 clones; more than 70% occur once, and the top ten carry around 4%. Specimen: blood. This sequence was found in a person aged 18 to 70 in good health. The chain recombines TRBV28 with TRBJ1-2, with unresolved D. CDR3 amino acids: CASTRTIGVGNYGYTF. The CDR3 DNA reads TGTGCCAGCACCAGAACAATCGGGGTGGGAAACTATGGCTACACCTTC.